Reported below is one T cell receptor beta chain. What it recognizes is unknown. This entry belongs to a study of glioma-infiltrating T cells after dendritic cell vaccination. Whole-study results and caveats: Survival was not directly related to TCR clonality in these patients. Patients with more pretreatment TILs had longer time to progression and survival.

J gave up 7 bases and V 4 bases, and 6 bases lay outside the gene matches. The CDR3 loop spans 14 amino acids. The germline CDR1 and CDR2 sequences are ENHRY and SYGVKD. The sample's time point: after dendritic cell vaccination, including at tumor progression/relapse. Blood PBMC samples: pre-vaccination, two weeks post third vaccination, and at tumor progression. Libraries were prepared by immunoSEQ multiplex PCR; TCRdb keeps only in-frame clonotypes and omits some of them. The table shows roughly 100,000 clones, with around 89% occurring only once. The sequenced sample was blood, obtained after dendritic cell vaccination. This receptor was obtained from a human donor with glioblastoma. The rearrangement joins TRBV10-3 to TRBJ2-2, with TRBD1 identical over 7 bases. CDR3 coding DNA: TGTGCCATCAGTGCGAGGGGGCTGGACGGGGAGCTGTTTTTT. As protein: CAISARGLDGELFF.